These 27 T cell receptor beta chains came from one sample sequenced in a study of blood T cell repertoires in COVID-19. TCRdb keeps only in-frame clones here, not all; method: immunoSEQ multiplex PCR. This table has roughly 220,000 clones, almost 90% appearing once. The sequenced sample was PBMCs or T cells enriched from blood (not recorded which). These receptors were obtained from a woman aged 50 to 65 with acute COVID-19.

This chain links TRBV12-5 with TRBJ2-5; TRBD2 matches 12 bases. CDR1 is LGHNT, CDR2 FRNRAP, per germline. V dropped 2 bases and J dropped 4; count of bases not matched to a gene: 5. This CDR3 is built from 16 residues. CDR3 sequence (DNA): TGTGCTAGTGGTTTGTCTAGCGGGAGGGCCGGAGAGACCCAGTACTTC. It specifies CASGLSSGRAGETQYF.

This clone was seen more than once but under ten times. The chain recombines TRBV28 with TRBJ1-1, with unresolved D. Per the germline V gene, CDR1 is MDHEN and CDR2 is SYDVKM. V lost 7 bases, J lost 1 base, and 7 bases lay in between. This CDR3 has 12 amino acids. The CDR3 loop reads CASNAGNTEAFF. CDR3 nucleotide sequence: TGTGCCAGCAACGCAGGGAACACTGAAGCTTTCTTT.

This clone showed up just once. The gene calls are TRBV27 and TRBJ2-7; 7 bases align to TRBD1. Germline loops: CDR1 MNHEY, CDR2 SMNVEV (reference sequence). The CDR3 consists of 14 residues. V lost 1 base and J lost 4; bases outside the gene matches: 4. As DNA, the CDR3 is TGTGCCAGCAGTTTATTGGGACAGAGATACGAGCAGTACTTC. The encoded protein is CASSLLGQRYEQYF.

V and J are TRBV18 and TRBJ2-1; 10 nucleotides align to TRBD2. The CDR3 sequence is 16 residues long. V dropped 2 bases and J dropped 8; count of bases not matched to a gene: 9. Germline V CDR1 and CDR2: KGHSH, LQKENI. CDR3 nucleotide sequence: TGTGCCAGCTCACCAGGGCTAGCGGGAGCTCAGTATGAGCAGTTCTTC. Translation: CASSPGLAGAQYEQFF.

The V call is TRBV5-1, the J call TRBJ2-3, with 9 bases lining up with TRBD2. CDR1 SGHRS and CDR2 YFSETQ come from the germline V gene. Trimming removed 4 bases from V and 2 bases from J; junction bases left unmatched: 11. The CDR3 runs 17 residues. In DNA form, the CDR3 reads TGCGCCAGCAGCCCGTCCTTGACTAGCGGATTCACAGATACGCAGTATTTT. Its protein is CASSPSLTSGFTDTQYF. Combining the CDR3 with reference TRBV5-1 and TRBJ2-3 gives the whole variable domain KAGVTQTPRYLIKTRGQQVTLSCSPISGHRSVSWYQQTPGQGLQFLFEYFSETQRNKGNFPGRFSGRQFSNSRSEMNVSTLELGDSALYLCASSPSLTSGFTDTQYFGPGTRLTVL.

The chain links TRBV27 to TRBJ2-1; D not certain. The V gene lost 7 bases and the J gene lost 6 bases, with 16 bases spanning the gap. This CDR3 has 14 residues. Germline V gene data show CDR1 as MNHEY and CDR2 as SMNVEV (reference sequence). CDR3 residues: CASTSGPLANEQFF. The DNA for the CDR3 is TGTGCCAGCACCTCGGGTCCCTTGGCCAATGAGCAGTTCTTC.

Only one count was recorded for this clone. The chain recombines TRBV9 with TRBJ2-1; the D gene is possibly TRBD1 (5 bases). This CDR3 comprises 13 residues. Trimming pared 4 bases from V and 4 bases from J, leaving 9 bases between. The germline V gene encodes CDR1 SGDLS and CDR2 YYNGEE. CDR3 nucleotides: TGTGCCAGCAGCACAAGACAGTACAATGAGCAGTTCTTC. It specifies CASSTRQYNEQFF.

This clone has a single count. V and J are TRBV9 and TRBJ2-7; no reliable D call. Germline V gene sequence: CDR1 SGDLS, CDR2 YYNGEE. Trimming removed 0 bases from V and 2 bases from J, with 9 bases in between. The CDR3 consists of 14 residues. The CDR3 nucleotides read TGTGCCAGCAGCGTAGCCCCAGGCACCTACGAGCAGTACTTC. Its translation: CASSVAPGTYEQYF.

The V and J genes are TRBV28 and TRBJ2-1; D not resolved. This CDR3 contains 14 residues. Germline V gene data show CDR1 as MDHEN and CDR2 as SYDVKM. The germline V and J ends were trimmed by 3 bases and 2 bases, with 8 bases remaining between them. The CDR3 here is CASSFEMTYNEQFF. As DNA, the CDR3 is TGTGCCAGCAGTTTTGAGATGACCTACAATGAGCAGTTCTTC.

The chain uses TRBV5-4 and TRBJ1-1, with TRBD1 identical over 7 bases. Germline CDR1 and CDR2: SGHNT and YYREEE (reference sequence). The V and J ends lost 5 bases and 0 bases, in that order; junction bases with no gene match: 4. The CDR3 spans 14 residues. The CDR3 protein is CASRRQGVNTEAFF. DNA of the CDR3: TGTGCCAGCAGACGACAGGGTGTGAACACTGAAGCTTTCTTT.

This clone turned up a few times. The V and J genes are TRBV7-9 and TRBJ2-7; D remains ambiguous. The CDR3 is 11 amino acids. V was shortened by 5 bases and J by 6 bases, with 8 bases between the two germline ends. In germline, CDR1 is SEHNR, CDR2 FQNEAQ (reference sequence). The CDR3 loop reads CASSDIIEQYF. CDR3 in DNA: TGTGCCAGCAGCGACATTATCGAGCAGTACTTC.

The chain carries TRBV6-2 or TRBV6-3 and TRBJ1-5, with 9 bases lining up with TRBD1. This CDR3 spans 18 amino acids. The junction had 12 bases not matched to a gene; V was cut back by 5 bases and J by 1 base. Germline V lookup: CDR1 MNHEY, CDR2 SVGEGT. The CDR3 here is CASSLPTGGPLSNQPQHF. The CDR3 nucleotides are TGTGCCAGCAGTCTCCCGACAGGGGGTCCGTTGAGCAATCAGCCCCAGCATTTT.

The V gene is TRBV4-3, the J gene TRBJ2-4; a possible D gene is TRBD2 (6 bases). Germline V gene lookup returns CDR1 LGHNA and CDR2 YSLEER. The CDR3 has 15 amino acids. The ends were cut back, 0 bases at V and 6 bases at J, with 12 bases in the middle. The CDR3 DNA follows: TGCGCCAGCAGCCAAGACGCGGGACCGATAAACATTCAGTACTTC. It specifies CASSQDAGPINIQYF.

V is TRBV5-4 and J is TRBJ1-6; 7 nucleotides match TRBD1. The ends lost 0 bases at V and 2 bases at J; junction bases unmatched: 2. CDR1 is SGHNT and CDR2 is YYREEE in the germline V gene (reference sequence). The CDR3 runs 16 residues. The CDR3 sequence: CASSLDRGTYNSPLHF. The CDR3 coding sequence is TGTGCCAGCAGCTTGGACAGGGGCACCTATAATTCACCCCTCCACTTT.

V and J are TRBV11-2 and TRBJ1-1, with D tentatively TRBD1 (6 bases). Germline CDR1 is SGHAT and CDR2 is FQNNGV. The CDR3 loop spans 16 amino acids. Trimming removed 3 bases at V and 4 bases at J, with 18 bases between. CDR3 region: CASSFSQGQGTTEAFF. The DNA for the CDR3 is TGTGCCAGCAGCTTTTCCCAGGGTCAGGGGACCACTGAAGCTTTCTTT.

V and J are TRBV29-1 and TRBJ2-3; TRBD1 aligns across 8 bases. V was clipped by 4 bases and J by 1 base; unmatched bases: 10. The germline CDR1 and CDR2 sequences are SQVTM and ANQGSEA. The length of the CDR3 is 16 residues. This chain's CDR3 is CSVANLQGVGTDTQYF. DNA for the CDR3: TGCAGCGTTGCCAACCTACAGGGGGTTGGCACAGATACGCAGTATTTT.

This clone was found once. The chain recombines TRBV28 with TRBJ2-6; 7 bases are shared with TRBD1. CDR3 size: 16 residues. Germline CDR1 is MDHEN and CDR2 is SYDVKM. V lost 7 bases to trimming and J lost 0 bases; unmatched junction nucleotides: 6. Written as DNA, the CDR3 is TGTGCCAGCACTATAGGGACAGCCTCTGGGGCCAACGTCCTGACTTTC. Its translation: CASTIGTASGANVLTF.

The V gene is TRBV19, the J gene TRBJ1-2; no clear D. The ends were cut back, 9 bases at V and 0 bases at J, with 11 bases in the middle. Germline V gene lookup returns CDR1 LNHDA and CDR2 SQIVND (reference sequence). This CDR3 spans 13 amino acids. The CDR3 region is CAREKRANYGYTF. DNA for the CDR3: TGTGCCAGGGAGAAGAGGGCTAACTATGGCTACACCTTC.

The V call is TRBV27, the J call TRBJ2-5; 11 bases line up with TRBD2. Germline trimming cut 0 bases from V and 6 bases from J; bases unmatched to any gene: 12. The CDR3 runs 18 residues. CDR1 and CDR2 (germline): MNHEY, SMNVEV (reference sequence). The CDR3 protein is CASSLSTPGLAGGKTQYF. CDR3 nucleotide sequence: TGTGCCAGCAGTTTATCGACCCCGGGGCTAGCGGGAGGAAAGACCCAGTACTTC.

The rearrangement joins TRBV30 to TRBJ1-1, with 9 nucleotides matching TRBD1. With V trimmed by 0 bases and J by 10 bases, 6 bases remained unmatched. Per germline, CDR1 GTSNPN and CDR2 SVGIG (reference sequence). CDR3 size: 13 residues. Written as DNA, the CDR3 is TGTGCCTGGAGTGTACGACAGGGGGTCAGAGCTTTCTTT. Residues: CAWSVRQGVRAFF.

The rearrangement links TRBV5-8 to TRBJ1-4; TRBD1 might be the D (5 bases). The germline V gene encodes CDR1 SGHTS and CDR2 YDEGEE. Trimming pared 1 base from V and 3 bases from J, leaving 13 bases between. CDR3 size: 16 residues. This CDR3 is CASSLLLGPANEKLFF. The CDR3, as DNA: TGTGCCAGCAGCTTGTTGCTGGGGCCGGCTAATGAAAAACTGTTTTTT. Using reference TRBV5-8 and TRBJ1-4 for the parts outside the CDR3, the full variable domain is EAGVTQSPTHLIKTRGQQATLRCSPISGHTSVYWYQQALGLGLQFLLWYDEGEERNRGNFPPRFSGRQFPNYSSELNVNALELEDSALYLCASSLLLGPANEKLFFGSGTQLSVL.

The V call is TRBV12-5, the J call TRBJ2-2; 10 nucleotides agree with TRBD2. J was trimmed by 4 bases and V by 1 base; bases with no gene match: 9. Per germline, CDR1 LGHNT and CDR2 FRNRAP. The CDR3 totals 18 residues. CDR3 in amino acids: CASGLARGAGGLTGELFF. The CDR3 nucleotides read TGTGCTAGTGGTTTGGCGAGGGGAGCGGGAGGGCTCACCGGGGAGCTGTTTTTT.

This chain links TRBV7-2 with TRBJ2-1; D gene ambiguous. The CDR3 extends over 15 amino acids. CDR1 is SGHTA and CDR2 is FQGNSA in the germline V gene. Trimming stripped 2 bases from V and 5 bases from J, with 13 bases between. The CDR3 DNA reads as TGTGCCAGCAGCTTAACTCTCCTCTCGAACAATGAGCAGTTCTTC. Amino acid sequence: CASSLTLLSNNEQFF.

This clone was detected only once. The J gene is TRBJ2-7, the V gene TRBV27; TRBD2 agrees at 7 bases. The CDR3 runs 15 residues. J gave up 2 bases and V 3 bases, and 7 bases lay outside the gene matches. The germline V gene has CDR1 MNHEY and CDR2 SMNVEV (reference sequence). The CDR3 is CASSFGSGVAYEQYF. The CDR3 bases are TGTGCCAGCAGTTTTGGGAGCGGGGTTGCCTACGAGCAGTACTTC.

CDR3 sequence reads: CASSLVFVTGELFF. CDR3 DNA: TGTGCCAGCAGTTTAGTTTTCGTCACCGGGGAGCTGTTTTTT. This chain uses TRBV27 with TRBJ2-2; the D is unclear. This CDR3 has 14 amino acids. Germline CDR1 is MNHEY and CDR2 is SMNVEV (reference sequence). The V gene lost 2 bases and the J gene lost 4 bases, with 8 bases spanning the gap.

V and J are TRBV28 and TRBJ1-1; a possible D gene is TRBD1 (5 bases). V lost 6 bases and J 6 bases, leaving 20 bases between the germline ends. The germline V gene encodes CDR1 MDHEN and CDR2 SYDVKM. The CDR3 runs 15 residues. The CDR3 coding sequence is TGTGCCAGCAGCGCCGCCGGGACTTTTGCAGCTGAAGCTTTCTTT. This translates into CASSAAGTFAAEAFF.

The CDR3 DNA is TGTGCCAGCAGAGGACTAGCGGGGACAGAGACCCAGTACTTC. Amino acid sequence: CASRGLAGTETQYF. J is TRBJ2-5 and V is TRBV2; 12 bases map to TRBD2. The CDR3 is 14 amino acids. Trimming removed 6 bases from V and 4 bases from J; junction bases left unmatched: 3. From germline, CDR1 is SNHLY and CDR2 FYNNEI.